The clone carrying this T cell receptor (beta chain) was seen more than once but under ten times. This sample is drawn from a study of blood T cell repertoires in COVID-19. Germline CDR1 is MGHRA and CDR2 is YSYEKL. V was shortened by 1 base and J by 0 bases, with 7 bases between the two germline ends. CDR3 length equals 15 residues. The table came from immunoSEQ multiplex PCR; TCRdb's copy has only in-frame clones and leaves some out. Counted here are about 150,000 clones, around 79% occurring once; the ten biggest clones make up 1.5% to 2%. This receptor was identified in a man older than 75 with acute or convalescent COVID-19. The chain links TRBV4-1 to TRBJ1-3, with D unclear. Material: peripheral blood. CDR3 DNA: TGCGCCAGCAGCCAAGGCCGGTACTCTGGAAACACCATATATTTT. It encodes CASSQGRYSGNTIYF.